The 32 T cell receptor beta chains presented below share a single source sample, sequenced in a study of beta chain features in type 1 diabetes. The sequenced template was cDNA made from the entire isolated RNA. Only in-frame clones appear in the TCRdb table, and some are missing; sequencing was by immunoSEQ multiplex PCR. The sample includes some 500,000 clones, roughly 10% of them seen just once. Sequencing used naive CD4+ T cells from blood. The receptors were gathered from a woman between 18 and 30 years old in good health.

The gene calls are TRBV4-1 and TRBJ2-4, with TRBD1 matching over 7 bases. Per germline, CDR1 MGHRA and CDR2 YSYEKL. This CDR3 comprises 15 residues. Unmatched junction bases numbered 7, after V lost 4 bases and J lost 4 bases. The CDR3 DNA reads as TGCGCCAGCAGCCTTCTCGGGACAGCGAAAAACATTCAGTACTTC. Its protein is CASSLLGTAKNIQYF.

The V call is TRBV6-1, the J call TRBJ2-7, with D possibly called TRBD1 or TRBD2 (5 bases each). The V gene lost 5 bases and the J gene lost 2 bases, with 10 bases spanning the gap. The CDR3 is 13 residues long. Looked up from germline, CDR1 is MNHNS and CDR2 is SASEGT. Here the CDR3 reads CASSTRGPYEQYF. CDR3 in DNA: TGTGCCAGCAGTACACGGGGACCCTACGAGCAGTACTTC.

This clone was counted between two and nine times. The chain uses TRBV13 and TRBJ2-3, with D hard to call. Germline assignment: CDR1 PRHDT and CDR2 FYEKMQ (reference sequence). This CDR3 is built from 13 residues. V was trimmed by 3 bases and J by 4 bases, leaving 8 bases between them. The CDR3 bases are TGTGCCAGCAGCTTGGTTGCGGCAGATACGCAGTATTTT. This encodes CASSLVAADTQYF.

The chain combines TRBV7-9 with TRBJ2-5; the match to TRBD2 covers 12 bases. Germline CDR1 SEHNR, CDR2 FQNEAQ (reference sequence). This CDR3 comprises 16 residues. V dropped 3 bases and J dropped 1; count of bases not matched to a gene: 3. The CDR3 here is CASSFGLAGSQETQYF. DNA for the CDR3: TGTGCCAGCAGCTTCGGACTAGCGGGAAGCCAAGAGACCCAGTACTTC.

This clone turned up a few times. This chain connects TRBV29-1 to TRBJ1-2; 9 bases map to TRBD1. Germline V gene sequence: CDR1 SQVTM, CDR2 ANQGSEA. V dropped 6 bases and J dropped 0; count of bases not matched to a gene: 2. The CDR3 loop spans 13 amino acids. The CDR3 here is CSVGQGSNYGYTF. In DNA form, the CDR3 reads TGCAGCGTGGGACAGGGATCTAACTATGGCTACACCTTC.

The chain combines TRBV7-2 with TRBJ2-4; D gene ambiguous. Deletions cut 1 base from V and 7 bases from J, with 14 bases between. Germline V lookup: CDR1 SGHTA, CDR2 FQGNSA. This CDR3 is built from 15 residues. The CDR3 region is CASSLGPRAGNIQYF. CDR3 DNA: TGTGCCAGCAGCTTAGGGCCCCGGGCCGGGAACATTCAGTACTTC.

The V gene is TRBV4-3, the J gene TRBJ2-1, with a tentative D call TRBD2 (5 bases). V was pared by 5 bases and J by 6 bases, with 14 bases between. This CDR3 comprises 14 residues. CDR1 and CDR2 (germline): LGHNA, YSLEER. The CDR3 loop is CASSLITRANEQFF. The CDR3 DNA sequence: TGCGCCAGCAGCTTAATCACTAGGGCCAATGAGCAGTTCTTC.

The chain recombines TRBV7-2 with TRBJ2-1; 7 nucleotides match TRBD2. CDR3 length: 15 residues. CDR1 and CDR2 from the germline V gene are SGHTA and FQGNSA. V was clipped by 3 bases and J by 7 bases; unmatched bases: 9. The chain's CDR3 is CASSLGGSLWNEQFF. DNA for the CDR3: TGTGCCAGCAGCTTGGGCGGGAGTCTCTGGAATGAGCAGTTCTTC.

This clone was observed a few times. This sequence joins TRBV14 and TRBJ1-3; tentatively, D is TRBD1 (6 bases). The length of the CDR3 is 14 residues. The V and J ends lost 5 bases and 4 bases respectively, with 12 bases between them. The V gene's germline CDR1 is SGHDN and CDR2 FVKESK. CDR3 nucleotide sequence: TGTGCCAGCAGCAGGACAGCTAAGGGAAACACCATATATTTT. Translated, it gives CASSRTAKGNTIYF.

This clone was recorded a few times. The chain links TRBV7-3 to TRBJ2-5; D is tentatively TRBD1 or TRBD2 (5 bases each). Germline V gene data show CDR1 as SGHTA and CDR2 as FQGTGA. Between the trimmed V and J ends, which lost 5 bases and 7 bases, there was a span of 17 bases. The CDR3 loop spans 14 amino acids. For the CDR3, the DNA is TGTGCCAGCAGCCCCGGGACCCTTGGGGGGACCCAGTACTTC. Residues: CASSPGTLGGTQYF.

V is TRBV15 and J is TRBJ2-5; D gene ambiguous. CDR1 and CDR2 from the germline V gene are LNHNV and YYDKDF (reference sequence). Trimming pared 0 bases from V and 9 bases from J, leaving 11 bases between. The CDR3 totals 13 residues. CDR3 amino acids: CATSRDGPIPQYF. CDR3 coding DNA: TGTGCCACCAGCAGAGATGGGCCGATCCCCCAGTACTTC.

This clone was observed at least ten times. The genes are TRBV29-1 and TRBJ2-2; D is perhaps TRBD1 (5 bases). CDR1 and CDR2 (germline): SQVTM, ANQGSEA. CDR3 length: 13 amino acids. The ends were cut back, 4 bases at V and 7 bases at J, with 13 bases in the middle. CDR3 amino acids: CSVAREGGGELFF. CDR3 bases: TGCAGCGTTGCCAGGGAAGGCGGCGGGGAGCTGTTTTTT.

This clone has a handful of counts. The chain couples TRBV27 to TRBJ2-7; D unresolved. In germline, CDR1 is MNHEY, CDR2 SMNVEV (reference sequence). V was clipped by 6 bases and J by 1 base, with 10 bases between them. The CDR3 extends over 13 amino acids. The CDR3 DNA reads TGTGCCAGCAGGCGAACAGCGTCCTACGAGCAGTACGTC. It translates to CASRRTASYEQYV.

This clone came up a few times. The genes are TRBV7-9 and TRBJ1-5, with D perhaps matching TRBD1 (5 bases). The germline V and J ends were trimmed by 6 bases and 0 bases, with 6 bases remaining between them. From germline, CDR1 is SEHNR and CDR2 FQNEAQ (reference sequence). This CDR3 is built from 13 residues. The CDR3 reads CASSGGSNQPQHF. Here the CDR3 DNA reads TGTGCCAGCAGTGGGGGTAGCAATCAGCCCCAGCATTTT.

The V call is TRBV4-2, the J call TRBJ1-5, with 7 nucleotides matching TRBD1. V gave up 4 bases and J gave up 0 bases; unmatched junction bases: 6. Germline values: CDR1 LGHNA, CDR2 YNFKEQ. The length of the CDR3 is 16 residues. CDR3 in DNA: TGTGCCAGCAGCCTAGACGGGACAGCTAGCAATCAGCCCCAGCATTTT. Its protein product is CASSLDGTASNQPQHF.

This clone has only a few counts. The chain has TRBV7-9 and TRBJ2-3; D possibly matches TRBD1 or TRBD2 (5 bases each). Trimming removed 5 bases from V and 3 bases from J, with 15 bases in between. The CDR3 loop spans 15 amino acids. The V gene's germline CDR1 is SEHNR and CDR2 FQNEAQ (reference sequence). This CDR3 reads CASSDRGHGTDTQYF. The CDR3 DNA reads TGTGCCAGCAGCGACAGAGGGCATGGGACAGATACGCAGTATTTT.

This sequence joins TRBV5-1 and TRBJ2-1; 8 bases match TRBD2. V gave up 4 bases and J gave up 6 bases; unmatched junction bases: 6. The CDR3 extends over 14 amino acids. The germline gives CDR1 SGHRS, CDR2 YFSETQ. The CDR3 DNA is TGCGCCAGCAGCCCCTCTAGCGGGCGCAATGAGCAGTTCTTC. This encodes CASSPSSGRNEQFF.

V gene TRBV5-4 combines with J gene TRBJ2-1; D remains ambiguous. CDR1 and CDR2 (germline): SGHNT, YYREEE (reference sequence). V was pared by 0 bases and J by 6 bases, with 10 bases between. The CDR3 length is 14 residues. The chain's CDR3 is CASSLGPKINEQFF. The CDR3 nucleotides read TGTGCCAGCAGCTTGGGACCTAAAATCAATGAGCAGTTCTTC.

The rearrangement links TRBV10-3 to TRBJ2-3, with TRBD2 matching over 7 bases. This CDR3 comprises 12 residues. V dropped 11 bases and J dropped 4; count of bases not matched to a gene: 6. Germline V gene data show CDR1 as ENHRY and CDR2 as SYGVKD. In DNA form, the CDR3 reads TGTGCCGTCGGACTAGATCCAGATACGCAGTATTTT. Translation: CAVGLDPDTQYF.

The chain links TRBV30 to TRBJ2-3; 10 nucleotides align to TRBD1. The V segment lost 7 bases and the J segment 3 bases; nucleotides outside the gene matches: 7. This CDR3 has 14 amino acids. Germline CDR1 GTSNPN, CDR2 SVGIG (reference sequence). In nucleotides, the CDR3 is TGTGCCTCAAACGACAGGGGGCGAACAGATACGCAGTATTTT. Its translation is CASNDRGRTDTQYF.

The chain employs TRBV30 and TRBJ2-4, with D tentatively TRBD1 (5 bases). The CDR3 runs 15 residues. The V end was cut by 2 bases, the J end by 0 bases, with 11 bases between. CDR1 and CDR2 (germline): GTSNPN, SVGIG (reference sequence). The CDR3, as DNA: TGTGCCTGGAGTATTGGGGCTATAGCCAAAAACATTCAGTACTTC. Amino acids: CAWSIGAIAKNIQYF.

This clone was recorded a few times. The rearrangement links TRBV5-1 to TRBJ2-3, with D hard to call. This CDR3 is 16 amino acids long. Trimming shortened V by 4 bases and J by 1 base, and 16 bases separated the two germline ends. Per the germline V gene, CDR1 is SGHRS and CDR2 is YFSETQ. This CDR3 reads CASSRTSTGRTDTQYF. The CDR3 DNA sequence: TGCGCCAGCAGCCGGACCTCGACCGGACGCACAGATACGCAGTATTTT.

The rearrangement joins TRBV13 to TRBJ2-7, with 9 bases identical to TRBD1. The V segment lost 2 bases and the J segment 4 bases; nucleotides outside the gene matches: 6. Germline loops: CDR1 PRHDT, CDR2 FYEKMQ (reference sequence). This CDR3 comprises 15 residues. CDR3 nucleotide sequence: TGTGCCAGCAGCTTATACGGGACAGGGTCTTACGAGCAGTACTTC. It yields the protein CASSLYGTGSYEQYF.

The rearrangement links TRBV7-3 to TRBJ2-5; TRBD1 matches 12 bases. Germline V gene data show CDR1 as SGHTA and CDR2 as FQGTGA. Trimming took 3 bases from V and 4 from J; bases not matched to a gene: 12. The CDR3 is 18 residues long. CDR3 sequence: CASSFLPRDRGRLETQYF. For the CDR3, the DNA is TGTGCCAGCAGCTTCCTCCCCCGGGACAGGGGGCGCTTAGAGACCCAGTACTTC. The entire variable domain, with the rest obtained from reference TRBV7-3 and TRBJ2-5, is as follows: GAGVSQTPSNKVTEKGKYVELRCDPISGHTALYWYRQSLGQGPEFLIYFQGTGAADDSGLPNDRFFAVRPEGSVSTLKIQRTERGDSAVYLCASSFLPRDRGRLETQYFGPGTRLLVL.

The chain is built from TRBV28 and TRBJ2-7; 13 bases agree with TRBD2. V shed 5 bases and J 3 bases; nucleotides not matched to a gene: 4. Looked up from germline, CDR1 is MDHEN and CDR2 is SYDVKM. The CDR3 totals 15 residues. Here the CDR3 DNA reads TGTGCCAGCAGTCGACTAGCGGGGGGAGACTACGAGCAGTACGTC. Protein: CASSRLAGGDYEQYV.

The rearrangement joins TRBV29-1 to TRBJ2-7; a possible D gene is TRBD1 (6 bases). Looked up from germline, CDR1 is SQVTM and CDR2 is ANQGSEA. The germline V and J ends were trimmed by 4 bases and 6 bases, with 25 bases remaining between them. The CDR3 contains 16 residues. As DNA, the CDR3 is TGCAGCGTTGGGGGGCTGACGGGACGTGCATTCCGCGAGCAGTACTTC. Residues: CSVGGLTGRAFREQYF.

This clone has more than one count but fewer than ten. The chain links TRBV18 to TRBJ1-1; 8 positions agree with TRBD1. The J segment lost 1 base and the V segment lost 1 base, leaving 5 bases of the junction unmatched. CDR3 length: 16 amino acids. Per germline, CDR1 KGHSH and CDR2 LQKENI. The CDR3 protein is CASSPRTGGANTEAFF. CDR3 coding DNA: TGTGCCAGCTCACCACGAACAGGGGGAGCGAACACTGAAGCTTTCTTT.

This chain connects TRBV5-1 to TRBJ2-5; TRBD2 agrees at 8 bases. In germline, CDR1 is SGHRS, CDR2 YFSETQ. The CDR3 extends over 15 amino acids. The V segment lost 3 bases and the J segment 5 bases; nucleotides outside the gene matches: 9. CDR3 nucleotide sequence: TGCGCCAGCAGCTCCAATGGACTAGCTGGGGAGACCCAGTACTTC. This translates into CASSSNGLAGETQYF.

In this sample, this clone turned up a few times. The chain carries TRBV29-1 and TRBJ1-3; D gene ambiguous. The CDR3 is 13 residues long. V shed 1 base and J shed 4 bases, with 8 bases lying between them. Germline lookup yields CDR1 SQVTM and CDR2 ANQGSEA. Written as DNA, the CDR3 is TGCAGCGTTGAAGTAGGGTGGGGAAACACCATATATTTT. Encoded protein: CSVEVGWGNTIYF.

The chain recombines TRBV6-6 with TRBJ1-2, with unresolved D. V gave up 0 bases and J gave up 1 base, with 9 bases separating them. This CDR3 spans 15 amino acids. The germline CDR1 and CDR2 sequences are MNHNY and SVGAGI (reference sequence). CDR3 nucleotide sequence: TGTGCCAGCAGTTACTCGGTGACGGTTAACTATGGCTACACCTTC. Its translation: CASSYSVTVNYGYTF.

The genes are TRBV7-9 and TRBJ2-4, with D uncertain. Trimming stripped 5 bases from V and 15 bases from J, with 17 bases between. In germline, CDR1 is SEHNR, CDR2 FQNEAQ (reference sequence). CDR3 length equals 12 residues. The CDR3 bases are TGTGCCAGCAGCCCGACGTCCGGATTTACGTACTTC. Translating gives CASSPTSGFTYF.

This clone was seen more than once but under ten times. The chain couples TRBV25-1 to TRBJ2-7; TRBD1 matches at 7 bases. The CDR3 extends over 17 amino acids. Trimming took 0 bases from V and 2 from J; bases not matched to a gene: 10. The germline CDR1 and CDR2 sequences are MGHDK and SYGVNS. CDR3 DNA sequence: TGTGCCAGCAGTGAATATGGTTGGCAGGGGGTGCCCTACGAGCAGTACTTC. Protein: CASSEYGWQGVPYEQYF.